This T cell receptor (beta chain) was sequenced during a study of blood T cell repertoires in COVID-19. About the research overall: The origin of the acute and convalescent COVID-19 samples was the United States, Italy and Spain. From T cells, B-cell-depleted T cells, or PBMCs came the material, which was cDNA or gDNA.

TCRdb's table, derived via immunoSEQ multiplex PCR, lists solely in-frame clones and lacks some. The sample yields over 150,000 clones, approximately 82% seen once. The CDR3 is made up of 17 amino acids. V lost 0 bases, J lost 4 bases, and 4 bases stayed unmatched. Per the germline V gene, CDR1 is SGHAT and CDR2 is FQNNGV. This TCR derives from a human donor in a cohort sampled during active COVID-19. This chain connects TRBV11-2 to TRBJ2-5; 14 bases agree with TRBD2. The sample taken for sequencing was peripheral blood. The CDR3 DNA reads as TGTGCCAGCAGCTTAGAGGGACTAGCGGGAGTTTCAGAGACCCAGTACTTC. Amino acids: CASSLEGLAGVSETQYF.